Below are 21 T cell receptor beta chains sequenced from a single sample in a study of T cells after yellow fever vaccination. TCRdb re-called the 5' RACE reads through MiXCR, storing one row per CDR3 protein. The sample yields a few hundred thousand distinct CDR3 sequences, 13% seen once. The specimen was CD4+ T cells sorted from PBMCs, collected 45 days after the yellow fever booster vaccination. These TCRs come from a young man who received the YFV17D yellow fever vaccine.

In the case of this clonotype: A much larger clonotype is one base distant, so this may be a read error. This sequence joins TRBV29-1 and TRBJ2-3; 9 nucleotides agree with TRBD2. Germline V gene lookup returns CDR1 SQVTM and CDR2 ANQGSEA. CDR3 length equals 14 residues. The CDR3 here is CSVGLAPAADKQYF. The CDR3 coding sequence is TGCAGCGTGGGACTAGCCCCGGCGGCAGATAAGCAGTATTTT.

The chain links TRBV29-1 to TRBJ2-5; D might be TRBD1 or TRBD2, each matching 6 bases. CDR1 and CDR2 (germline): SQVTM, ANQGSEA. Trimming left V 6 bases short and J 2 bases short, with 16 bases between. The CDR3 length is 14 residues. Written as DNA, the CDR3 is TGCAGCGTCGCACAAGGAGGGGGACAAGAGACCCAGTACTTC. Protein product: CSVAQGGGQETQYF.

This clonotype was counted between two and nine times. The V gene is TRBV5-1, the J gene TRBJ2-2; possible D gene TRBD2, 6 bases. CDR3 length: 13 amino acids. Germline V gene sequence: CDR1 SGHRS, CDR2 YFSETQ. V lost 5 bases, J lost 6 bases, and 11 bases lay in between. The CDR3 region is CASSPGEAGELFF. In DNA, the CDR3 is TGCGCCAGCAGTCCCGGGGAGGCCGGGGAGCTGTTTTTT.

A few counts support this clonotype. The chain couples TRBV7-8 to TRBJ2-3, with 7 bases identical to TRBD1. Germline assignment: CDR1 SGHVS and CDR2 FQNEAQ. Trimming cost V 1 base and J 3 bases; bases outside gene matches: 10. This CDR3 spans 17 amino acids. The CDR3, as DNA: TGTGCCAGCAGCTTAGTGAAGACAGGGTCAATAACAGATACGCAGTATTTT. Protein sequence: CASSLVKTGSITDTQYF.

The J gene is TRBJ2-5, the V gene TRBV29-1; TRBD1 matches 9 bases. The germline CDR1 and CDR2 sequences are SQVTM and ANQGSEA. The CDR3 has 15 amino acids. Unmatched junction bases numbered 12, after V lost 6 bases and J lost 4 bases. Here the CDR3 reads CSVRTGTGWRETQYF. The CDR3 nucleotides read TGCAGCGTCCGAACCGGGACAGGGTGGCGAGAGACCCAGTACTTC.

This clonotype was observed at least ten times. V usage is TRBV4-3 and J usage is TRBJ2-7; TRBD1 matches 8 bases. The ends lost 0 bases at V and 6 bases at J; junction bases unmatched: 7. The CDR3 runs to 15 residues. CDR1 is LGHNA and CDR2 is YSLEER in the germline V gene. Here the CDR3 DNA reads TGCGCCAGCAGCCAAGATGAAGGGACAGGCTCCGAGCAGTACTTC. Encoded protein: CASSQDEGTGSEQYF.

This clonotype has more than one count but fewer than ten. The rearrangement joins TRBV6-6 to TRBJ2-4; a weak D match, TRBD2 (6 bases). Germline V gene data show CDR1 as MNHNY and CDR2 as SVGAGI (reference sequence). Trimming stripped 6 bases from V and 3 bases from J, with 6 bases between. This CDR3 contains 12 residues. The CDR3 sequence: CASRGGKNIQYF. The CDR3 DNA reads TGTGCCAGCAGGGGGGGCAAAAACATTCAGTACTTC.

The rearrangement uses TRBV5-1 and TRBJ1-1; D is unclear. CDR3 length equals 16 residues. Trimming cost V 0 bases and J 6 bases, with 18 bases left between them. Per the germline V gene, CDR1 is SGHRS and CDR2 is YFSETQ. The CDR3 protein is CASSLARPKSLAEAFF. DNA for the CDR3: TGCGCCAGCAGCTTGGCCCGTCCAAAAAGCCTCGCTGAAGCTTTCTTT.

The chain combines TRBV11-1 with TRBJ2-5; TRBD2 might be the D (6 bases). CDR1 and CDR2 from the germline V gene are SGHAT and FQDESV (reference sequence). The CDR3 sequence is 13 residues long. Trimming pared 0 bases from V and 7 bases from J, leaving 9 bases between. CDR3 residues: CASSLAAEGTQYF. The CDR3 DNA reads TGTGCCAGCAGCTTAGCTGCGGAGGGGACCCAGTACTTC.

The chain carries TRBV6-1 and TRBJ1-5; TRBD1 matches 11 bases. Germline trimming cut 6 bases from V and 6 bases from J; bases unmatched to any gene: 1. Germline V lookup: CDR1 MNHNS, CDR2 SASEGT. This CDR3 region has 13 residues. The CDR3 spells CASRGQGGQPQHF. The DNA of the CDR3 is TGTGCCAGCAGGGGACAGGGGGGTCAGCCCCAGCATTTT.

This sequence joins TRBV3-1 and TRBJ2-6; TRBD1 matches 9 bases. J gave up 3 bases and V 4 bases, and 13 bases lay outside the gene matches. The CDR3 has 19 residues. In germline, CDR1 is LGHDT, CDR2 YNNKEL (reference sequence). The CDR3 coding sequence is TGTGCCAGCAGCCCTCAACCGGGACAGGGTTATAGTGGGGCCAACGTCCTGACTTTC. Encoded protein: CASSPQPGQGYSGANVLTF.

The V and J genes are TRBV5-1 and TRBJ2-7; D is unclear. The length of the CDR3 is 14 residues. Trimming left V 4 bases short and J 3 bases short, with 14 bases between. Germline V gene data show CDR1 as SGHRS and CDR2 as YFSETQ. Here the CDR3 reads CASSPSGVHYEQYF. Written as DNA, the CDR3 is TGCGCCAGCAGCCCATCAGGAGTCCACTACGAGCAGTACTTC. The entire variable domain, with the rest obtained from reference TRBV5-1 and TRBJ2-7, is as follows: KAGVTQTPRYLIKTRGQQVTLSCSPISGHRSVSWYQQTPGQGLQFLFEYFSETQRNKGNFPGRFSGRQFSNSRSEMNVSTLELGDSALYLCASSPSGVHYEQYFGPGTRLTVT.

This sequence joins TRBV12-3 or TRBV12-4 and TRBJ1-4; D is ambiguous. V lost 6 bases and J 4 bases, leaving 12 bases between the germline ends. The CDR3 length is 14 residues. CDR3 DNA: TGTGCCAGCAGGACCGGGATTAGTAATGAAAAACTGTTTTTT. As protein: CASRTGISNEKLFF.

The rearrangement uses TRBV6-1 and TRBJ2-5; TRBD1 agrees at 7 bases. Trimming cost V 7 bases and J 5 bases; bases outside gene matches: 13. The germline V gene encodes CDR1 MNHNS and CDR2 SASEGT. The length of the CDR3 is 15 residues. CDR3 coding DNA: TGTGCCAGCACCAGACAGGGTGGGATTGTGGAGACCCAGTACTTC. Translating it yields CASTRQGGIVETQYF.

The rearrangement links TRBV15 to TRBJ2-7, with 12 bases identical to TRBD1. CDR1 LNHNV and CDR2 YYDKDF come from the germline V gene (reference sequence). The CDR3 loop spans 15 amino acids. Trimming took 1 base from V and 5 from J; bases not matched to a gene: 3. In DNA form, the CDR3 reads TGTGCCACCAGCAGAGGGGGACAGGGGGCCGACGAGCAGTACTTC. Its translation: CATSRGGQGADEQYF.

The rearrangement links TRBV10-3 to TRBJ2-1; 11 bases agree with TRBD2. This CDR3 has 14 residues. Unmatched junction bases numbered 14, after V lost 10 bases and J lost 12 bases. The V gene's germline CDR1 is ENHRY and CDR2 SYGVKD. In DNA form, the CDR3 reads TGTGCCACCGAAGGGACTAGCGGCCAACGTAGGCAGTTCTTC. As protein: CATEGTSGQRRQFF.

This clonotype has a handful of counts. The chain couples TRBV5-1 to TRBJ1-5; maybe TRBD1 (5 bases). This CDR3 has 14 residues. The germline V gene has CDR1 SGHRS and CDR2 YFSETQ. Trimming removed 0 bases from V and 5 bases from J, with 9 bases in between. The CDR3 nucleotides read TGCGCCAGCAGCTTGGGAGGGGCCGATCAGCCCCAGCATTTT. This sequence encodes CASSLGGADQPQHF.

This clonotype has a handful of counts. This chain links TRBV12-3 or TRBV12-4 with TRBJ2-2; possible D gene TRBD1, 5 bases. The CDR3 is made up of 14 amino acids. Trimming stripped 3 bases from V and 6 bases from J, with 11 bases between. The CDR3 DNA sequence: TGTGCCAGCAGTTTCCAGGGAACGGCCGGGGAGCTGTTTTTT. Translation: CASSFQGTAGELFF.

This clonotype was picked up a small number of times. The J gene is TRBJ2-3, the V gene TRBV6-2 or TRBV6-3; perhaps TRBD2 as D (6 bases). Trimming took 9 bases from V and 5 from J, leaving 18 bases between them. In germline, CDR1 is MNHEY, CDR2 SVGEGT. This CDR3 region has 14 residues. In nucleotides, the CDR3 is TGTGCCAGTCTCCGAGGAGGGAGTAAAGATACGCAGTATTTT. It specifies CASLRGGSKDTQYF.

This clonotype was picked up a small number of times. The chain is built from TRBV9 and TRBJ2-3; the match to TRBD2 covers 7 bases. The CDR3 is 15 amino acids. CDR1 is SGDLS, CDR2 YYNGEE, per germline. J lost 0 bases, V lost 2 bases, and 3 bases had no gene match. The CDR3 loop is CASSVLSGSTDTQYF. In DNA form, the CDR3 reads TGTGCCAGCAGCGTCCTTAGCGGGAGCACAGATACGCAGTATTTT.

The chain couples TRBV10-3 to TRBJ1-1, with D maybe TRBD1 (5 bases). This CDR3 has 15 residues. Germline V gene sequence: CDR1 ENHRY, CDR2 SYGVKD. Between the trimmed V and J ends, which lost 0 bases and 5 bases, there was a span of 13 bases. The DNA of the CDR3 is TGTGCCATCAGTGAGTCGGCGGGGGATGTGACTGAAGCTTTCTTT. This sequence encodes CAISESAGDVTEAFF.